This T cell receptor (beta chain) was documented in a study of OX40 agonist ivuxolimab in advanced cancers. Study background: Partial responses were achieved by three patients, one with hepatocellular carcinoma and two with cutaneous melanoma.

Remarks on this clone: What it recognizes is unknown.

Assay: immunoSEQ multiplex PCR; the TCRdb copy retains only in-frame clones and omits some. Of about 61,000 clones in the sample, over 80% were seen once. Study results and caveats: Also present in some nonresponders was a low level of normalized T-cell clonal expansion.

The V gene lost 5 bases and the J gene lost 10 bases, with 9 bases spanning the gap. Germline-derived CDR1 and CDR2 are SGHNT and YENEEA. This CDR3 contains 11 residues. J is TRBJ2-1 and V is TRBV11-3; D remains unclear. The receptor was isolated from an adult with an advanced solid tumor such as melanoma, head and neck, liver or kidney cancer. The material sequenced was CD4+ or CD8+ T cells sorted from blood, taken in a trial of the OX40 agonist ivuxolimab. CDR3 DNA sequence: TGTGCCAGCAGCACGAGTGGAGAGCAGTTCTTC. Amino acid sequence: CASSTSGEQFF.